The entry below gives a single TCR beta chain sequence along with its context. Libraries were prepared by immunoSEQ multiplex PCR; TCRdb keeps only in-frame clonotypes and omits some of them. The repertoire holds about 94,000 clones, 90% seen once, with under 4% in the top ten. The source of the sample is a study of control samples from healthy donors and cancer patients. Germline lookup yields CDR1 MGHRA and CDR2 YSYEKL. With V trimmed by 1 base and J by 5 bases, 18 bases remained unmatched. The length of the CDR3 is 20 residues. Sequences were obtained from blood. The chain is built from TRBV4-1 and TRBJ2-2, with TRBD2 matching over 8 bases. The sequence came from a woman younger than 35 in good health. The CDR3 DNA reads TGCGCCAGCAGCCAAGCCCCCCGAGCGGGAGCGGGGGCGGGTACCGGGGAGCTGTTTTTT. It codes for CASSQAPRAGAGAGTGELFF.